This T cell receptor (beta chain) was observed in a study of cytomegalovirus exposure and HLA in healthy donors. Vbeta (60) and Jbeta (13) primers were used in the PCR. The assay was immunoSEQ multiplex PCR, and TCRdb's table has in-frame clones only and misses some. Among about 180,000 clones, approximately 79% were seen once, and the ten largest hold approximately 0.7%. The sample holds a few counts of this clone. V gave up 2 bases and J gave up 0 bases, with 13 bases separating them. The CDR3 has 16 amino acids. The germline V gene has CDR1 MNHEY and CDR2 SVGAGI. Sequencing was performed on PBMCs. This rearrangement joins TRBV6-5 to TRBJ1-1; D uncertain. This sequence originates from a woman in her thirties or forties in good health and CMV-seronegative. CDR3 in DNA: TGTGCCAGCAGTTACGGTGCCGCTTGGCTGAACACTGAAGCTTTCTTT. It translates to CASSYGAAWLNTEAFF.